These 30 T cell receptor beta chains share one sample of origin, sequenced in a study of CD4+ T cells in melanoma. Sequencing used immunoSEQ multiplex PCR; TCRdb keeps in-frame clones, though not all of them. The table has over 100,000 clones, around 92% seen once. Sequencing was done on a sample of peripheral blood. The receptors come from a human donor with melanoma.

This chain joins TRBV6-5 and TRBJ2-5; 8 nucleotides align to TRBD2. Germline-derived CDR1 and CDR2 are MNHEY and SVGAGI. The junction had 9 bases not matched to a gene; V was cut back by 6 bases and J by 3 bases. The CDR3 is 15 residues long. The CDR3, as DNA: TGTGCCAGCAGCCCCCCCTCGGGGGGGAAAGAGACCCAGTACTTC. Its translation is CASSPPSGGKETQYF.

The chain combines TRBV11-3 with TRBJ2-3; no clear D. From germline, CDR1 is SGHNT and CDR2 YENEEA. V lost 0 bases and J lost 4, with 5 bases in between. The CDR3 extends over 13 amino acids. The CDR3 DNA reads as TGTGCCAGCAGCTTAGATCGGGCAGATACGCAGTATTTT. Protein product: CASSLDRADTQYF.

The rearrangement joins TRBV7-3 to TRBJ2-7; weak D call: TRBD2 (6 bases). Germline CDR1 reads SGHTA; CDR2 reads FQGTGA. Trimming took off 5 bases at V and 3 bases at J, with 17 bases between the two ends. The CDR3 totals 15 residues. This CDR3 is CASSVGAGSLYEQYF. CDR3 nucleotides: TGTGCCAGCAGCGTGGGTGCCGGGAGCCTCTACGAGCAGTACTTC.

The V gene is TRBV25-1, the J gene TRBJ2-2; D is unresolved. Germline V gene sequence: CDR1 MGHDK, CDR2 SYGVNS. The CDR3 runs to 14 residues. The V end was cut by 5 bases, the J end by 4 bases, with 11 bases between. The CDR3 region is CASSSDLITGELFF. CDR3 in DNA: TGTGCCAGCAGTTCGGACCTCATCACCGGGGAGCTGTTTTTT.

V usage is TRBV4-1 and J usage is TRBJ1-2, with D unclear. Germline V gene data show CDR1 as MGHRA and CDR2 as YSYEKL. The CDR3 is 14 amino acids. Deletions cut 1 base from V and 1 base from J, with 7 bases between. The CDR3 nucleotides are TGCGCCAGCAGCCAAGCTGACGGTAACTATGGCTACACCTTC. Translation: CASSQADGNYGYTF.

The CDR3 spells CASSPTGHETQYF. CDR3 DNA: TGTGCCAGCAGCCCGACCGGGCATGAGACGCAGTATTTT. V is TRBV14 and J is TRBJ2-3; D remains ambiguous. CDR1 is SGHDN, CDR2 FVKESK, per germline. Trimming removed 4 bases at V and 9 bases at J, with 14 bases between. This CDR3 has 13 residues.

The chain uses TRBV9 and TRBJ1-3; D not resolved. V dropped 3 bases and J dropped 0 bases, with 10 bases sitting between them. CDR1 and CDR2 from the germline V gene are SGDLS and YYNGEE. The CDR3 covers 15 residues. CDR3: CASSAGMSSGNTIYF. The CDR3, as DNA: TGTGCCAGCAGCGCGGGGATGAGCTCTGGAAACACCATATATTTT.

The V and J genes are TRBV5-1 and TRBJ2-1; the match to TRBD2 covers 11 bases. V lost 4 bases to trimming and J lost 7 bases; unmatched junction nucleotides: 4. The V gene's germline CDR1 is SGHRS and CDR2 YFSETQ. This CDR3 has 14 amino acids. The CDR3 here is CASSTSGSLNEQFF. The CDR3 region has the DNA TGCGCCAGCAGCACTAGCGGGAGTTTGAATGAGCAGTTCTTC.

Note on this clone: The sample carries other DNA sequences with the same CDR3. This rearrangement joins TRBV11-3 to TRBJ2-3; 9 nucleotides match TRBD2. J gave up 0 bases and V 3 bases, and 1 base lay outside the gene matches. CDR3 length equals 15 residues. Per the germline V gene, CDR1 is SGHNT and CDR2 is YENEEA. This CDR3 is CASSFTSGSTDTQYF. Written as DNA, the CDR3 is TGTGCCAGCAGCTTCACTAGCGGGAGCACAGATACGCAGTATTTT.

V gene TRBV5-1 combines with J gene TRBJ1-1, with D tentatively TRBD1 (5 bases). Trimming stripped 0 bases from V and 1 base from J, with 10 bases between. This CDR3 has 15 residues. Per germline, CDR1 SGHRS and CDR2 YFSETQ. The CDR3: CASSLAGAENTEAFF. In DNA, the CDR3 is TGCGCCAGCAGCTTGGCCGGGGCGGAGAACACTGAAGCTTTCTTT.

The J gene is TRBJ1-2, the V gene TRBV7-2, with 7 bases that match TRBD1. V gave up 1 base and J gave up 8 bases; unmatched junction bases: 7. Germline CDR1 is SGHTA and CDR2 is FQGNSA. The CDR3 contains 14 residues. Written as DNA, the CDR3 is TGTGCCAGCAGCTTAGATCGACAGGGACGCGGCTACACCTTC. This codes for CASSLDRQGRGYTF.

This clone showed up just a few times. The CDR3 nucleotides read TGTGCCAGCAGCTTTTGGGGGGGTCACGAGCAGTACTTC. It codes for CASSFWGGHEQYF. The chain has TRBV7-2 and TRBJ2-7; 7 bases line up with TRBD2. J gave up 5 bases and V 3 bases, and 4 bases lay outside the gene matches. The CDR3 length is 13 residues. Per germline, CDR1 SGHTA and CDR2 FQGNSA. Looking up the rest from reference TRBV7-2 and TRBJ2-7 gives the full variable domain: GAGVSQSPSNKVTEKGKDVELRCDPISGHTALYWYRQSLGQGLEFLIYFQGNSAPDKSGLPSDRFSAERTGGSVSTLTIQRTQQEDSAVYLCASSFWGGHEQYFGPGTRLTVT.

The gene calls are TRBV5-5 and TRBJ2-3; 9 bases align to TRBD1. Germline V CDR1 and CDR2: SGHKS, YYEKEE (reference sequence). There are 14 residues in the CDR3. V dropped 6 bases and J dropped 4; count of bases not matched to a gene: 6. CDR3 protein: CASIRQGVPDTQYF. DNA of the CDR3: TGTGCCAGCATCCGACAGGGGGTCCCAGATACGCAGTATTTT.

V is TRBV9 and J is TRBJ2-5; TRBD2 agrees at 9 bases. Germline CDR1 and CDR2: SGDLS and YYNGEE. J lost 2 bases, V lost 0 bases, and 11 bases had no gene match. The CDR3 loop spans 18 amino acids. CDR3 bases: TGTGCCAGCAGCGTAGGAGCTAGCGGGGAGTTAGGGCAAGAGACCCAGTACTTC. Translating it yields CASSVGASGELGQETQYF.

J is TRBJ2-3 and V is TRBV7-3, with D possibly being TRBD2 (6 bases). V shed 0 bases and J shed 2 bases, with 9 bases lying between them. The CDR3 length is 15 residues. Germline V gene data show CDR1 as SGHTA and CDR2 as FQGTGA. CDR3 loop: CASSLTASVTDTQYF. In DNA, the CDR3 is TGTGCCAGCAGCTTAACGGCTAGCGTCACAGATACGCAGTATTTT.

The chain joins TRBV6-1 to TRBJ2-1, with 8 bases matching TRBD1. Germline V lookup: CDR1 MNHNS, CDR2 SASEGT. The CDR3 has 15 amino acids. The V and J ends lost 6 bases and 2 bases, in that order; junction bases with no gene match: 6. For the CDR3, the DNA is TGTGCCAGCAGATTAGGACAGGGACCCTACAATGAGCAGTTCTTC. Translating gives CASRLGQGPYNEQFF.

The CDR3 DNA reads as TGCGCCAGCAGCTTAGGGACAGGGTTTCAGCCCCAGCATTTT. Translation gives CASSLGTGFQPQHF. V gene TRBV5-1 combines with J gene TRBJ1-5, with 9 bases fitting TRBD1. Looked up from germline, CDR1 is SGHRS and CDR2 is YFSETQ. V trimming: 2 bases; J trimming: 6 bases; junction bases outside the gene matches: 3. The CDR3 has 14 amino acids.

CDR3 nucleotides: TGCGCCAGCAGCTTCGGACCCCCGGGACAGCGGCAGGAGACCCAGTACTTC. This translates into CASSFGPPGQRQETQYF. The V call is TRBV5-1, the J call TRBJ2-5; 7 bases align to TRBD1. The CDR3 contains 17 residues. Germline CDR1 SGHRS, CDR2 YFSETQ. V shed 2 bases, J shed 5 bases, and the junction held 15 bases outside the gene matches.

This chain joins TRBV27 and TRBJ1-2; D not certain. The CDR3 is 14 amino acids. Germline V lookup: CDR1 MNHEY, CDR2 SMNVEV (reference sequence). V lost 6 bases and J 4 bases, leaving 15 bases between the germline ends. In nucleotides, the CDR3 is TGTGCCAGCAGGGTATCCTCGCGCACCTATGGCTACACCTTC. Its protein is CASRVSSRTYGYTF.

This clone was counted a few times. V usage is TRBV5-1 and J usage is TRBJ2-3; TRBD2 matches 15 bases. The CDR3 spans 16 residues. Germline CDR1 is SGHRS and CDR2 is YFSETQ. V dropped 7 bases and J dropped 5; count of bases not matched to a gene: 8. In nucleotides, the CDR3 is TGCGCCAGCGGTGAGGGACTAGCGGGAGGAGGAGATACGCAGTATTTT. Its translation is CASGEGLAGGGDTQYF.

This chain joins TRBV19 and TRBJ1-5; possible D gene TRBD1, 6 bases. This CDR3 spans 17 amino acids. The germline V and J ends were trimmed by 5 bases and 6 bases, with 23 bases remaining between them. The germline CDR1 and CDR2 sequences are LNHDA and SQIVND (reference sequence). The CDR3 nucleotides read TGTGCCAGTAGTCTTATACCGGGACAACGGAGGGGTCAGCCCCAGCATTTT. Protein sequence: CASSLIPGQRRGQPQHF. Variable domain in full (rest from reference TRBV19 and TRBJ1-5): DGGITQSPKYLFRKEGQNVTLSCEQNLNHDAMYWYRQDPGQGLRLIYYSQIVNDFQKGDIAEGYSVSREKKESFPLTVTSAQKNPTAFYLCASSLIPGQRRGQPQHFGDGTRLSIL.

As DNA, the CDR3 is TGTGCCAGTAGTAGCACTCGAAAAGAGACCCAGTACTTC. Translating gives CASSSTRKETQYF. This rearrangement joins TRBV19 to TRBJ2-5, with no clear D. There are 13 residues in the CDR3. Germline CDR1 and CDR2: LNHDA and SQIVND (reference sequence). V lost 4 bases, J lost 3 bases, and 9 bases lay in between.

The chain recombines TRBV7-2 with TRBJ2-1, with TRBD2 identical over 9 bases. With V trimmed by 1 base and J by 3 bases, 4 bases remained unmatched. Germline CDR1 SGHTA, CDR2 FQGNSA. The CDR3 spans 16 residues. For the CDR3, the DNA is TGTGCCAGCAGCTTAGACAGCGGGGGGCTCTACAATGAGCAGTTCTTC. Its protein is CASSLDSGGLYNEQFF.

The chain links TRBV4-3 to TRBJ2-1; unclear D gene. Trimming took off 1 base at V and 8 bases at J, with 15 bases between the two ends. There are 15 residues in the CDR3. CDR1 is LGHNA and CDR2 is YSLEER in the germline V gene. CDR3 sequence: CASSQASAQGHEQFF. The CDR3 DNA is TGCGCCAGCAGCCAAGCAAGCGCCCAAGGTCATGAGCAGTTCTTC.

This chain links TRBV4-1 with TRBJ2-7, with D maybe TRBD1 (6 bases). Trimming stripped 2 bases from V and 3 bases from J, with 17 bases between. Germline V gene lookup returns CDR1 MGHRA and CDR2 YSYEKL. CDR3 size: 16 residues. The CDR3 is CASSQFLNSGVYEQYF. As DNA, the CDR3 is TGCGCCAGCAGCCAATTCCTCAATTCAGGGGTCTACGAGCAGTACTTC.

This clone was observed a single time. The V gene is TRBV27, the J gene TRBJ2-7; D is undetermined. V lost 5 bases and J lost 6, with 14 bases in between. This CDR3 spans 13 amino acids. Germline V CDR1 and CDR2: MNHEY, SMNVEV (reference sequence). The CDR3, as DNA: TGTGCCAGCAGTCCCCCCCCAATCTCCGAGCAGTACTTC. This gives the protein CASSPPPISEQYF.

V usage is TRBV28 and J usage is TRBJ2-4; D is ambiguous. The CDR3 is made up of 17 amino acids. Trimming shortened V by 4 bases and J by 0 bases, and 16 bases separated the two germline ends. Germline CDR1 is MDHEN and CDR2 is SYDVKM. The CDR3 coding sequence is TGTGCCAGCAGTTACCCCCGGGCCCGACTAGCCAAAAACATTCAGTACTTC. This encodes CASSYPRARLAKNIQYF.

The CDR3 here is CASSSRGNTEAFF. DNA of the CDR3: TGTGCCAGTAGTAGTCGGGGGAACACTGAAGCTTTCTTT. The rearrangement uses TRBV19 and TRBJ1-1; unclear D gene. This CDR3 has 13 amino acids. CDR1 is LNHDA and CDR2 is SQIVND in the germline V gene (reference sequence). Trimming removed 4 bases at V and 1 base at J, with 7 bases between.

The chain links TRBV4-1 to TRBJ2-2, with TRBD1 identical over 8 bases. The germline CDR1 and CDR2 sequences are MGHRA and YSYEKL. V shed 1 base, J shed 3 bases, and the junction held 4 bases outside the gene matches. This CDR3 has 16 residues. The CDR3 nucleotides are TGCGCCAGCAGCCAAGCGACAGGGGAGGACACCGGGGAGCTGTTTTTT. Translated: CASSQATGEDTGELFF.

The chain uses TRBV11-3 and TRBJ2-5, with a possible D match to TRBD2 (6 bases). This CDR3 has 14 amino acids. Trimming pared 1 base from V and 6 bases from J, leaving 12 bases between. Germline V gene data show CDR1 as SGHNT and CDR2 as YENEEA. CDR3 sequence reads: CASSLAGDGKTQYF. As DNA, the CDR3 is TGTGCCAGCAGCTTAGCGGGGGACGGGAAGACCCAGTACTTC.